This entry concerns a single T cell receptor (beta chain). Researchers isolated at least 6 million PBMCs per sample. There were at least 5.5 micrograms of total RNA extracted from every sample. This specimen comes from a study of blood T cells in healthy people across ages. The use of a sample-barcoded 5' primer and a J-beta primer mix characterized a second PCR of roughly 7 to 11 cycles. Each sample yielded at least 3 million CDR3-containing paired-end reads. MiXCR, run by TCRdb on the 5' RACE reads, gives a single entry per CDR3 protein. The repertoire holds about 570,000 distinct CDR3 sequences, with about 26% as singletons. The CDR3 is 11 amino acids. Looked up from germline, CDR1 is SNHLY and CDR2 is FYNNEI. V lost 9 bases and J lost 1, with 6 bases in between.

The source material was blood. This receptor was taken from a woman in her sixties or seventies in good health. The chain uses TRBV2 and TRBJ2-5; D might be TRBD1 (5 bases). DNA of the CDR3: TGTGCCAGGACAGTCCAAGAGACCCAGTACTTC. Translated: CARTVQETQYF.